This T cell receptor (beta chain) originates from a study of T-cell reconstitution after alpha-beta-depleted transplantation in children. Study-level findings and limits: TCRbeta diversity was high at day 60 in some patients (a result of surviving recipient T cells and thymic progenitors). Roughly two months post-transplant, alpha-beta T cells reportedly originated from several hundred graft clones that had expanded. Among T cells one year after transplant, newly produced cells accounted for most counts and diversity.

During its preparation, the TCRbeta library received unique molecular identifiers. TCRdb independently ran MiXCR on the PCR reads; one entry per CDR3 protein. The sample lists about 200,000 distinct CDR3 sequences, just under 6.5% occurring once. Trimming left V 7 bases short and J 5 bases short, with 8 bases between. The CDR3 extends over 10 amino acids. Germline CDR1 SQVTM, CDR2 ANQGSEA. This clonotype has ten or more counts. Its antigen is unknown. This specimen consisted of PBMCs, obtained before TCRalphabeta/CD19-depleted stem cell transplant. This TCR was sampled from a girl less than two years old with combined immunodeficiency, due to receive a stem cell transplant. The V call is TRBV29-1, the J call TRBJ2-5; D gene ambiguous. Here the CDR3 reads CSARAETQYF. The CDR3 DNA reads TGCAGCGCCCGAGCGGAGACCCAGTACTTC.